This T cell receptor beta chain comes out of a study of early T cells in non-severe SARS-CoV-2 infection. The library protocol tagged individual cDNA molecules with unique molecular identifiers. One entry per CDR3 protein, called by TCRdb with MiXCR from the 5' RACE reads. There are around 62,000 distinct CDR3 sequences in the sample; more than 4% occur only once, and 4% to 5% lies in the top ten. Looked up from germline, CDR1 is SGHAT and CDR2 is FQNNGV. V lost 1 base and J 6 bases, leaving 7 bases between the germline ends. CDR3 length equals 12 residues. This clonotype occurred many times. The TCR sequence derives from an adult who was a healthcare worker with PCR-confirmed SARS-CoV-2 infection or an uninfected control (not recorded which). Sequenced material: whole blood. The chain links TRBV11-2 to TRBJ2-7; D is ambiguous. CDR3 nucleotide sequence: TGTGCCAGCAGCTTAGGTTACGGCGAGCAGTACTTC. Translated: CASSLGYGEQYF.